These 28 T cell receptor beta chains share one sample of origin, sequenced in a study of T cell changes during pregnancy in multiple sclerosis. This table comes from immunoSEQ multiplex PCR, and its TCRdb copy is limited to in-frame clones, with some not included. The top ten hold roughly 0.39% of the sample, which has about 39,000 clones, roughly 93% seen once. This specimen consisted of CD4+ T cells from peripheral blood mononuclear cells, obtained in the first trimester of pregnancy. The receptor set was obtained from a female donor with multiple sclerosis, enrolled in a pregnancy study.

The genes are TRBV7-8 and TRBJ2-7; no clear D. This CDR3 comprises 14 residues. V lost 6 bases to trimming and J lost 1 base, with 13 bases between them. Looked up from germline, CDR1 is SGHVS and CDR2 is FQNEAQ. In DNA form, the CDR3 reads TGTGCCAGCAGTTTGGGTCAAGCGTCCTACGAGCAGTACTTC. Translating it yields CASSLGQASYEQYF. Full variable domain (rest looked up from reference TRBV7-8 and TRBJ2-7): GAGVSQSPRYKVAKRGQDVALRCDPISGHVSLFWYQQALGQGPEFLTYFQNEAQLDKSGLPSDRFFAERPEGSVSTLKIQRTQQEDSAVYLCASSLGQASYEQYFGPGTRLTVT.

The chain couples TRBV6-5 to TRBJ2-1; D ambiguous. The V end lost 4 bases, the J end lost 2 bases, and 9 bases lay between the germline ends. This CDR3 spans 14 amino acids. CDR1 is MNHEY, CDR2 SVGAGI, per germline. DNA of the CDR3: TGTGCCAGCAGTTTCCGTAGCCCCTACAATGAGCAGTTCTTC. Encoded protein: CASSFRSPYNEQFF.

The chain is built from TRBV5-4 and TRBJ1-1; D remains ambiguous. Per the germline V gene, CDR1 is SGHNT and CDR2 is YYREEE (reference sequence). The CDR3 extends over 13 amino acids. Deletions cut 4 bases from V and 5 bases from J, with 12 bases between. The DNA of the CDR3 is TGTGCCAGCAGCACGAAAGAGTATACTGAAGCTTTCTTT. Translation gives CASSTKEYTEAFF.

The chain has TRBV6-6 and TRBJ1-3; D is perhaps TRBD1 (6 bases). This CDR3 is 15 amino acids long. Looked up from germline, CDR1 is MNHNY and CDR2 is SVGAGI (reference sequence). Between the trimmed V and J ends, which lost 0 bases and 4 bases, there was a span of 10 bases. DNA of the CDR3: TGTGCCAGCAGTTACTCGGACAGTCCCGGAAACACCATATATTTT. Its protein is CASSYSDSPGNTIYF.

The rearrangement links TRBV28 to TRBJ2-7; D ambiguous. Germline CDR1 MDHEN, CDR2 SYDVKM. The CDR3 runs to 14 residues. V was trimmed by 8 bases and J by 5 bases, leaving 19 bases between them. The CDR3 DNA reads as TGTGCCAGCCGATCCCCCCTACCTGCTCACGAGCAGTACTTC. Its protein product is CASRSPLPAHEQYF.

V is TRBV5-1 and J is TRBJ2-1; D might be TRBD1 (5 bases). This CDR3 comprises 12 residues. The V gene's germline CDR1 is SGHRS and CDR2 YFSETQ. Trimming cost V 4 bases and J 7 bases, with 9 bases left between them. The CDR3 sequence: CASSAPGNEQFF. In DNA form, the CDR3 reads TGCGCCAGCAGCGCCCCAGGGAATGAGCAGTTCTTC.

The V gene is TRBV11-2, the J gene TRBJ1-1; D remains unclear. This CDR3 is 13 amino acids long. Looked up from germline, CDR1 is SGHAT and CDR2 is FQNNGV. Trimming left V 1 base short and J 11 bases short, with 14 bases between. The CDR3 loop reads CASSLGGKRPAFF. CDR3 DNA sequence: TGTGCCAGCAGCTTAGGGGGTAAGCGGCCCGCTTTCTTT.

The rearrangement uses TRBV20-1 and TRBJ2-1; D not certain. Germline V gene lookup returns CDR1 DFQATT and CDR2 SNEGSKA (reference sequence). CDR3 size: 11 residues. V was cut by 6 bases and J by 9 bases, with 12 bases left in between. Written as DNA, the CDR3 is TGCAGTGCCCCCACCCCGGGTGAGCAGTTCTTC. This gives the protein CSAPTPGEQFF.

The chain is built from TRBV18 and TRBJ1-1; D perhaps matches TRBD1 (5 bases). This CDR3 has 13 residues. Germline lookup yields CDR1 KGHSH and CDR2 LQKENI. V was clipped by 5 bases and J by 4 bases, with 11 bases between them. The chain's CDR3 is CASSMQGSTEAFF. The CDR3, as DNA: TGTGCCAGCTCAATGCAGGGCAGCACTGAAGCTTTCTTT.

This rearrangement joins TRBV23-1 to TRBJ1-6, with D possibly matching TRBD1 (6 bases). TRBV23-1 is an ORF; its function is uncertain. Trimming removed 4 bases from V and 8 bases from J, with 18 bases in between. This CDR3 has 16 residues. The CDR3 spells CASSRPGTQPDSPLHF. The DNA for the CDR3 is TGCGCCAGCAGTCGCCCCGGGACACAGCCTGATTCACCCCTCCACTTT.

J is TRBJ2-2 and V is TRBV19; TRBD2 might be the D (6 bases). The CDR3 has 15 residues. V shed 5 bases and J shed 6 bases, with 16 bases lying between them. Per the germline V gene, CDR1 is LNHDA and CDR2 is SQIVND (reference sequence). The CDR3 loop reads CASSPDGTRAGELFF. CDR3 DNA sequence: TGTGCCAGTAGTCCTGACGGGACTCGTGCCGGGGAGCTGTTTTTT.

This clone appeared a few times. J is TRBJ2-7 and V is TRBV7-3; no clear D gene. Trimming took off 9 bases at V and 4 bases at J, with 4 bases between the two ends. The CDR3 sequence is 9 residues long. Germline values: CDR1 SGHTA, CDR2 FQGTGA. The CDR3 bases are TGTGCCAGGCGTTACGAGCAGTACTTC. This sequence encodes CARRYEQYF.

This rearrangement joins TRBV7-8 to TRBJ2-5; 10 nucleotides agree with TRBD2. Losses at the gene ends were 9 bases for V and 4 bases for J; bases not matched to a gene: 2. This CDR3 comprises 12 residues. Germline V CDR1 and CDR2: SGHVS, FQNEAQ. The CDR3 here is CASKRGGETQYF. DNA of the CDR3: TGTGCCAGTAAGCGGGGGGGAGAGACCCAGTACTTC. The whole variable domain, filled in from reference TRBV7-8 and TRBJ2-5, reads GAGVSQSPRYKVAKRGQDVALRCDPISGHVSLFWYQQALGQGPEFLTYFQNEAQLDKSGLPSDRFFAERPEGSVSTLKIQRTQQEDSAVYLCASKRGGETQYFGPGTRLLVL.

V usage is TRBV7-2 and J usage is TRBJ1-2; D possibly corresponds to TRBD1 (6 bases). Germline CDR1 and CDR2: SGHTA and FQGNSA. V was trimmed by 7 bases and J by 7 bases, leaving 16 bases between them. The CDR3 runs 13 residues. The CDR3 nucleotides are TGTGCCAGCATCCCCCAGGGGTTCGGTGGCTACACCTTC. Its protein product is CASIPQGFGGYTF.

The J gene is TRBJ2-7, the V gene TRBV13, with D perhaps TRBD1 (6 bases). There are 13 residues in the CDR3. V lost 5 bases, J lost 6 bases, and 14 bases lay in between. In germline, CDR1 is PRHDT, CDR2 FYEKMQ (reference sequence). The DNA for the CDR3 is TGTGCCAGCAGCCGGTACAGGGTATTCGAGCAGTACTTC. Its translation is CASSRYRVFEQYF.

CDR3 bases: TGTGCCAGCAGTCAGGACAGGGGAAACACCATATATTTT. Its translation is CASSQDRGNTIYF. This chain joins TRBV7-8 and TRBJ1-3, with 7 positions matching TRBD1. The V gene's germline CDR1 is SGHVS and CDR2 FQNEAQ. The CDR3 runs 13 residues. V lost 6 bases and J lost 4; bases outside the gene matches: 3.

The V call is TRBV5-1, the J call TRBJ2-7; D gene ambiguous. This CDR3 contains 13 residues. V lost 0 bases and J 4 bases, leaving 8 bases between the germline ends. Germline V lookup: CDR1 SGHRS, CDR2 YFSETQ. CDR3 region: CASSLAFAYEQYF. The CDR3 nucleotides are TGCGCCAGCAGCTTGGCCTTCGCGTACGAGCAGTACTTC.

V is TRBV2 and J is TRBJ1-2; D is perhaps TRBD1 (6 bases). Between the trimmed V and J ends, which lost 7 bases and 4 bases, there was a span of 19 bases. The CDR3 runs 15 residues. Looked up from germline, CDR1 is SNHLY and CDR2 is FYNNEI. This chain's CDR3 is CASKLNRGALYGYTF. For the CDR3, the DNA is TGTGCCAGCAAATTAAATCGGGGGGCTCTCTATGGCTACACCTTC.

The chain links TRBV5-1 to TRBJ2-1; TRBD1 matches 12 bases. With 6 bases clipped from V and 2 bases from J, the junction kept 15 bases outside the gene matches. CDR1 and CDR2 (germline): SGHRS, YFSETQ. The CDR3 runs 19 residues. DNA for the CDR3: TGCGCCAGCAACTCCGGGACAGGGGGCGCGATGGACGCCTACAATGAGCAGTTCTTC. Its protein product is CASNSGTGGAMDAYNEQFF.

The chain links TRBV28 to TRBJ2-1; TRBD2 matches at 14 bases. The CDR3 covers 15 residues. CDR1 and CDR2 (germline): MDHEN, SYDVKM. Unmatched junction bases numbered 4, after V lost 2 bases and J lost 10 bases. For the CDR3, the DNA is TGTGCCAGCAGTTTAGCAGGACTAGCGGGAGGAGAGCAGTTCTTC. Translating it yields CASSLAGLAGGEQFF.

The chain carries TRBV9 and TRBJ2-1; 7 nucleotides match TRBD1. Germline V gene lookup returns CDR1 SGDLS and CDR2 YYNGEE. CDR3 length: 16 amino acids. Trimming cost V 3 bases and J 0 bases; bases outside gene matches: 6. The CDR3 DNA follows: TGTGCCAGCAGCGCCCAGGGGGTTAGCTCCTACAATGAGCAGTTCTTC. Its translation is CASSAQGVSSYNEQFF. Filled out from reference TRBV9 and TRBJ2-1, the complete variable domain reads DSGVTQTPKHLITATGQRVTLRCSPRSGDLSVYWYQQSLDQGLQFLIQYYNGEERAKGNILERFSAQQFPDLHSELNLSSLELGDSALYFCASSAQGVSSYNEQFFGPGTRLTVL.

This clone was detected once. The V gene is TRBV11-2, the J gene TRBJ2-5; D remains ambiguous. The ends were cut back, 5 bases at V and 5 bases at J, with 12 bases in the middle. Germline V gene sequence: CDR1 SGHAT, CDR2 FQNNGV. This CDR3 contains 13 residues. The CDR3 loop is CASSRAPLETQYF. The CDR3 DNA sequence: TGTGCCAGCAGCCGAGCTCCGTTGGAGACCCAGTACTTC.

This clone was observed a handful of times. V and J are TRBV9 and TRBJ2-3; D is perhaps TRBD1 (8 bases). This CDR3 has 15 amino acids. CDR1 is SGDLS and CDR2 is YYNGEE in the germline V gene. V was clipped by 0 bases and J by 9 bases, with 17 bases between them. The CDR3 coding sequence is TGTGCCAGCAGCGTAGATTGGACAGGGACTATCACGCAGTATTTT. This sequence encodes CASSVDWTGTITQYF.

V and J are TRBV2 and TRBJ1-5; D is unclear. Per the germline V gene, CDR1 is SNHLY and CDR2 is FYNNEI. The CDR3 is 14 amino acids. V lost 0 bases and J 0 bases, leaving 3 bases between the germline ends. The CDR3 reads CASSEAYSNQPQHF. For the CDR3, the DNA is TGTGCCAGCAGTGAAGCGTATAGCAATCAGCCCCAGCATTTT.

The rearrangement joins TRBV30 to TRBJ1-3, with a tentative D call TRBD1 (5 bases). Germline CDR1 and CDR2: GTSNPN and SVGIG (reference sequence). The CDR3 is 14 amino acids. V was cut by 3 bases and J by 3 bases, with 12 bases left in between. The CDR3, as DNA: TGTGCCTGGAGCAACGGGGGAAATGGAAACACCATATATTTT. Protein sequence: CAWSNGGNGNTIYF. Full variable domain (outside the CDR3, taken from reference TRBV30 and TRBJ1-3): SQTIHQWPATLVQPVGSPLSLECTVEGTSNPNLYWYRQAAGRGLQLLFYSVGIGQISSEVPQNLSASRPQDRQFILSSKKLLLSDSGFYLCAWSNGGNGNTIYFGEGSWLTVV.

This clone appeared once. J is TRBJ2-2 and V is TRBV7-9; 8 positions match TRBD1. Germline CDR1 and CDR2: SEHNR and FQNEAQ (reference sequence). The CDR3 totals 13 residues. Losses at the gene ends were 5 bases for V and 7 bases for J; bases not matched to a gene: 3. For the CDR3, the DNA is TGTGCCAGCAGCCGACAGGGGAGCGGGGAGCTGTTTTTT. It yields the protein CASSRQGSGELFF.

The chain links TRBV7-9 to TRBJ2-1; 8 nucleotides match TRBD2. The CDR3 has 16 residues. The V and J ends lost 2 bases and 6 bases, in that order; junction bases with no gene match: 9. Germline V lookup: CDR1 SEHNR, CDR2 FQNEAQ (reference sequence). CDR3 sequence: CASSLRAGVTPNEQFF. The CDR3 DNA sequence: TGTGCCAGCAGCTTACGAGCGGGAGTCACCCCCAATGAGCAGTTCTTC.

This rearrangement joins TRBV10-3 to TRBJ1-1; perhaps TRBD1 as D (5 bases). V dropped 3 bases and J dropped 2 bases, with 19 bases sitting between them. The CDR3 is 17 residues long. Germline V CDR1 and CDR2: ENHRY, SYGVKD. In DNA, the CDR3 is TGTGCCATCAGTGACTACAGAGGGGCGGGGGGTAACACTGAAGCTTTCTTT. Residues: CAISDYRGAGGNTEAFF.